This T cell receptor beta chain was captured in a study of blood T cells in healthy people across ages (dated by TCRdb to the mid-2010s). For the wider study: In model experiments, roughly one uniquely barcoded TCR beta cDNA molecule per two T cells was captured by template switching. To track age-related changes in TCR beta repertoire diversity, the study relied on deep sequencing normalized with unique cDNA molecular identifiers. Donors were grouped into four age groups: young (average roughly 17 years), middle-aged (39), aged (roughly 67) and long-lived (82). For two donors (one aged 18 to 30 and one aged 80 or older), the study analyzed two additional independent replicas of 1 million unique cDNA reads from the same blood draw. To avoid experimental bias, donors of different ages were spread randomly across the sequencing lanes.

The protocol used for the library was 5' RACE. Sequencing instrument: Illumina HiSeq 2500. The second PCR ran for about 6 to 12 cycles and used a J-beta primer mix along with a sample-barcoded 5' primer. A unique molecular identifier was introduced onto each TCR beta cDNA molecule by a template-switch 5' adaptor carrying 12 random nucleotides. At least 2.5 million CDR3-containing paired-end reads were obtained from each sample. All of the RNA was converted into first-strand cDNA using the Mint cDNA synthesis kit, with a TRBC-specific oligonucleotide serving as the primer. Following uracil-DNA glycosylase treatment, all cDNA underwent a first 18-cycle PCR with the universal primers M1SS and BC2_uni_R. The study's own analysis went as follows. Normalization of each sample was performed by random selection of 1 million high-quality reads, each carrying a distinct molecular identifier. Instead of being binned into consensus sequences, reads with shared molecular identifiers were discarded. CDR3 identification, clonotype clustering and error correction used MiTCR with a Q25 quality threshold and the strictest error-elimination algorithm. A nonparametric unseen species model with Euler transformation was used to estimate lower-bound total TCR beta diversity. Starting from the raw public reads, TCRdb applied fastp trimming at Q25, assembled clones with MiXCR and retained in-frame beta chains. Rows are combined by CDR3 protein, so each entry shows the most common genes and DNA. The V and J calls shown here were made by TCRdb, not taken from the authors' results. For this sample there are hundreds of thousands of distinct CDR3 sequences; roughly 27% appear just once. The top ten hold about 30% of the sample.

Points the paper makes about the study in general: Estimates of total diversity based on one million sequenced T cells were considered lower bounds and underestimates. Observed TCR beta diversity per million T cells fell roughly linearly with age, and a significant reduction was already apparent by age approximately 41. Compared with the aged group, the long-lived group had more naive CD4+ T cells, fewer expanded clones and increased TCR diversity, suggesting age selection. Because profiling used bulk unsorted PBMCs, naive and antigen-experienced compartments could not be compared conclusively. A strong correlation was found between observed TCR beta diversity and the percentage of naive T cells measured by flow cytometry. Donor CMV infection status was unknown, potentially confounding age-related changes in expanded clonotypes.

This clonotype was seen a handful of times. No antigen is known for it. No per-base quality is available; no much larger clone lies one base away. CDR1 and CDR2, looked up from the germline V gene, are SGHTA and FQGNSA. The CDR3 numbers 13 residues from cysteine through phenylalanine. The CDR3 DNA has 39 bases and is translated from base 1. Cut back by 2 bases and 10 bases, the V and J ends lie 13 bases apart. The approximately 40 donors, aged about 6 to 95 years, were systemically healthy Caucasian individuals from Russia. Roughly 11 milliliters of peripheral blood were drawn from each donor into EDTA-treated Vacutainer tubes. Ficoll-Paque density-gradient centrifugation was used to isolate PBMCs, with at least 6.5 million per sample. Total RNA was extracted from PBMCs with Trizol reagent, with at least 6 micrograms obtained per sample. The percentages of naive CD45RAhigh/CD27high T cells were determined by flow cytometry on a PBMC aliquot from every donor.

The origin of this receptor is a woman between 65 and 79 years old in good health. The chain employs TRBV7-2 and TRBJ2-3; the D gene cannot be named for sure. The sequenced sample was blood. The DNA is TGTGCCAGCAGCTTACCCCCAATTCGGGCGCAGTATTTT. Its coded protein is CASSLPPIRAQYF.